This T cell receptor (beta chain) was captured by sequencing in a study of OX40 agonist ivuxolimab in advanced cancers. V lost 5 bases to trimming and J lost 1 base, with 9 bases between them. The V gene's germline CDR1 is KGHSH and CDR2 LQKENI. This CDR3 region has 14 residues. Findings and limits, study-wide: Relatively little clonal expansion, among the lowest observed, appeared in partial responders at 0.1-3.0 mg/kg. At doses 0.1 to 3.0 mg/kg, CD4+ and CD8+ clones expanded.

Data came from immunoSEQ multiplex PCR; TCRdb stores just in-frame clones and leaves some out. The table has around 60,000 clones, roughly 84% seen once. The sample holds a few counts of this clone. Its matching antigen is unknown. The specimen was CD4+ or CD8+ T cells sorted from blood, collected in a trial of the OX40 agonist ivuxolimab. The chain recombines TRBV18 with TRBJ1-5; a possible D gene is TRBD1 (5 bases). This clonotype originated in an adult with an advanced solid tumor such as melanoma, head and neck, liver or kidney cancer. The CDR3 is CASSSGRSNQPQHF. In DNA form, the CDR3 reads TGTGCCAGCTCATCAGGGAGGAGCAATCAGCCCCAGCATTTT.